This TCR beta chain emerged from a study of blood T cell repertoires in COVID-19. Study context: Samples of COVID-19 (acute and convalescent) were obtained from the United States, Italy and Spain.

V lost 2 bases and J 1 base, leaving 14 bases between the germline ends. The length of the CDR3 is 16 residues. Germline V gives CDR1 SEHNR, CDR2 FQNEAQ (reference sequence). As processed by the authors: How many nucleated cells were present was estimated from reference gene primer amplification. The table came from immunoSEQ multiplex PCR; TCRdb's copy has only in-frame clones and leaves some out. V and J calls and clone size are as listed in that table; D and trimming were resolved from the DNA. The repertoire holds 120,000 to 150,000 clones, with 84% as singletons. This chain joins TRBV7-9 and TRBJ1-2; D is unresolved. Sequenced material: peripheral blood. The clonotype originates from a human donor in a cohort sampled during active COVID-19. The chain's CDR3 is CASSLRPGEGNYGYTF. In DNA, the CDR3 is TGTGCCAGCAGCTTACGTCCCGGAGAGGGTAACTATGGCTACACCTTC.